The present TCR beta chain was sequenced within a study of OX40 agonist ivuxolimab in advanced cancers. Samples were taken at baseline and on day 1 of cycles 4 and 7. Sequencing was performed with immunoSEQ multiplex PCR; in TCRdb, only in-frame clones are kept and a portion is missing. The sample contains about 77,000 clones, approximately 93% of which appear only once. The germline V gene has CDR1 LNHNV and CDR2 YYDKDF (reference sequence). The CDR3 extends over 16 amino acids. V lost 0 bases and J 0 bases, leaving 12 bases between the germline ends. The receptor's source is an adult with an advanced solid tumor such as melanoma, head and neck, liver or kidney cancer. Sequenced here: CD4+ or CD8+ T cells sorted from blood, sampled in a trial of the OX40 agonist ivuxolimab. The gene calls are TRBV15 and TRBJ2-7, with a possible D match to TRBD1 (7 bases). The DNA of the CDR3 is TGTGCCACCAGCAGAGATGGGAGGACAGGCTCCTACGAGCAGTACTTC. Translation: CATSRDGRTGSYEQYF.